This TCR beta chain was sequenced for a study of STAT5B mutations in CD4+ large granular lymphocyte leukemia. Study overall: Among healthy controls, a particular HLA allele went with more CDR3 'QG' motifs. Study outcomes and limitations: Higher CD4+ than CD8+ T-LGLL clonality might reflect small sample size. Compared with healthy controls (2/35), patient top clones favored TRBV06 (8/27).

Germline-derived CDR1 and CDR2 are SNHLY and FYNNEI. CDR3 size: 12 residues. Clones were sequenced by immunoSEQ multiplex PCR, and TCRdb holds only the in-frame ones, with some missing. This sample has 25,000 to 35,000 clones, with about 70% found just once. To note about this clone: Its target is unknown. An end of the junction differs from the germline gene, which may be a read error.

The receptor was isolated from a human donor in good health. The chain joins TRBV2 to TRBJ2-3; D may be TRBD2 (5 bases). The material sequenced was CD4+ T cells from blood buffy coats. For the CDR3, the DNA is TGTGCCAGCACCCGGGTCGGACTCTTCCCGTTTTTT. It specifies CASTRVGLFPFF.